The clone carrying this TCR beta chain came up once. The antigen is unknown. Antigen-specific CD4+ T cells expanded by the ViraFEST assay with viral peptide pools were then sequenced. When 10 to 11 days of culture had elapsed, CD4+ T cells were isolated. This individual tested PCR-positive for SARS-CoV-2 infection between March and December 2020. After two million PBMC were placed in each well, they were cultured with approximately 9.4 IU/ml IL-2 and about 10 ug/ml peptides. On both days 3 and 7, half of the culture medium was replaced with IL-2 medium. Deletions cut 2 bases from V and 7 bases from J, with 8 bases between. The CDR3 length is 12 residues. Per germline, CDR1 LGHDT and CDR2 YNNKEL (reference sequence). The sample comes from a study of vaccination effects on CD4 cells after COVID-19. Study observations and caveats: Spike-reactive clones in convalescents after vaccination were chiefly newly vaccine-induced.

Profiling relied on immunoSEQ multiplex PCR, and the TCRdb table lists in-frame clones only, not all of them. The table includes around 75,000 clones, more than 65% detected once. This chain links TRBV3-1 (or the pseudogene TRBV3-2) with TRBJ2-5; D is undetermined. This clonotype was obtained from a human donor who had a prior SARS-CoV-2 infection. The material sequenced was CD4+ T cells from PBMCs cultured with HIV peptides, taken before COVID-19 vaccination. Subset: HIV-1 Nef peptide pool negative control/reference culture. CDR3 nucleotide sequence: TGTGCCAGCAGCCAACTAACGGGGACCCAGTACTTC. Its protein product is CASSQLTGTQYF.